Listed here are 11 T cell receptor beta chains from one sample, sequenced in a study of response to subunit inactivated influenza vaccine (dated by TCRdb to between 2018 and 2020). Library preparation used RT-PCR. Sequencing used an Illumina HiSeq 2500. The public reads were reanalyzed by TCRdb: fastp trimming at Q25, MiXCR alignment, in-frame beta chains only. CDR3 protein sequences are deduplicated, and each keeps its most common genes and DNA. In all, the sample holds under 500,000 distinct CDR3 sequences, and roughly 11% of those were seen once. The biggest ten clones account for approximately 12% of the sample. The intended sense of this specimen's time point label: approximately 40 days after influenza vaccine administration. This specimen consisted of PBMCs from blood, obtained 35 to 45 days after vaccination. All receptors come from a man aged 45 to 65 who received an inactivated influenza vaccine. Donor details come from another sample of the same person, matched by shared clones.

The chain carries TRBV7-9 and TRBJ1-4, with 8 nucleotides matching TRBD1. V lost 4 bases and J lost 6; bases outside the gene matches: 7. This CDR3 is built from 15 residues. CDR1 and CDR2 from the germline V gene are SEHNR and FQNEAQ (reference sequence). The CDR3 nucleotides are TGTGCCAGCAGCTGGGGACAGGTTAAGGATGAAAAACTGTTTTTT. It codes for CASSWGQVKDEKLFF. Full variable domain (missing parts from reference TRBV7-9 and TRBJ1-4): DTGVSQNPRHKITKRGQNVTFRCDPISEHNRLYWYRQTLGQGPEFLTYFQNEAQLEKSRLLSDRFSAERPKGSFSTLEIQRTEQGDSAMYLCASSWGQVKDEKLFFGSGTQLSVL.

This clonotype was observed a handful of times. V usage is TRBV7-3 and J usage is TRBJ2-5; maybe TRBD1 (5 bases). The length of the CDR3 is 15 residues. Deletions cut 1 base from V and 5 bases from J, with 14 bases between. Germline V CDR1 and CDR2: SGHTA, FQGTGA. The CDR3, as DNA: TGTGCCAGCAGCTTAAGAATCAGGGCCCATGAGACCCAGTACTTC. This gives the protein CASSLRIRAHETQYF.

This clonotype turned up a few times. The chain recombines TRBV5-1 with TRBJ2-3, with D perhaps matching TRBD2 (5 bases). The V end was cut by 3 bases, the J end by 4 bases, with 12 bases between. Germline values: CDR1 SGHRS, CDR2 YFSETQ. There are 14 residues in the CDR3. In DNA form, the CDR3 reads TGCGCCAGCAGCTCCGGGATTACAGCAGATACGCAGTATTTT. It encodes CASSSGITADTQYF.

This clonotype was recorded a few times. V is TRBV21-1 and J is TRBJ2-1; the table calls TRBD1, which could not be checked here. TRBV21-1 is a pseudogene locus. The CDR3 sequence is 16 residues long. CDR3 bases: TGTGCCAGCAGGGACGGGGGGGACCAGCCCTCCAATGAGCAGTTCTTC. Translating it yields CASRDGGDQPSNEQFF.

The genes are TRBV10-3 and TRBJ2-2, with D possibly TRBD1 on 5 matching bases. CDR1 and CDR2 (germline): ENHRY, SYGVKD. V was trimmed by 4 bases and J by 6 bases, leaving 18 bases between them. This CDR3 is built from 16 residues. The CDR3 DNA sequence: TGTGCCATCAGTGCGCAGGACACCTCGATATCCGGGGAGCTGTTTTTT. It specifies CAISAQDTSISGELFF.

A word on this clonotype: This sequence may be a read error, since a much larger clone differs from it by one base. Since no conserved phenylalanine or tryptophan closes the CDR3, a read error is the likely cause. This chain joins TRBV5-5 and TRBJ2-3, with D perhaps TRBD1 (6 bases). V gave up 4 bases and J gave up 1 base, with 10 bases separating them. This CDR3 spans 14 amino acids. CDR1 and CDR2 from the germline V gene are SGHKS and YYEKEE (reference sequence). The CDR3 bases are TGTGCCAGCAGCGAACGGACAGGCACAGATACGCAGTATTTA. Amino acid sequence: CASSERTGTDTQYL.

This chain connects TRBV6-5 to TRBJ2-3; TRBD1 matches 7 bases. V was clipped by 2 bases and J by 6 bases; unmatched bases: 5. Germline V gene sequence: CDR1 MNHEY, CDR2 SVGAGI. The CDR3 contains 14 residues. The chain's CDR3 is CASSYRGRKDTQYF. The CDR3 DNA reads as TGTGCCAGCAGTTACAGGGGGCGCAAGGATACGCAGTATTTT.

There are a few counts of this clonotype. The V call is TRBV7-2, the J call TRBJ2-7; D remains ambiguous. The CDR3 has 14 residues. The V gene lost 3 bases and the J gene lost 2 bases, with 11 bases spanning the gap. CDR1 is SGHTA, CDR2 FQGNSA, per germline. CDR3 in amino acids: CASSFGHSPYEQYF. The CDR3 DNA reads TGTGCCAGCAGCTTTGGTCATTCCCCCTACGAGCAGTACTTC. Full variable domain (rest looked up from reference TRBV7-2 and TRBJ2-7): GAGVSQSPSNKVTEKGKDVELRCDPISGHTALYWYRQSLGQGLEFLIYFQGNSAPDKSGLPSDRFSAERTGGSVSTLTIQRTQQEDSAVYLCASSFGHSPYEQYFGPGTRLTVT.

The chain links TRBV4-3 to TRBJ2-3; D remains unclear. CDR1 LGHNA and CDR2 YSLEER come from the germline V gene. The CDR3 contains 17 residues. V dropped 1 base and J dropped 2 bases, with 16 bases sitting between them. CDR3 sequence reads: CASSQGSSRAFTDTQYF. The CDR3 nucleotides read TGCGCCAGCAGCCAAGGCAGTTCTCGGGCCTTCACAGATACGCAGTATTTT.

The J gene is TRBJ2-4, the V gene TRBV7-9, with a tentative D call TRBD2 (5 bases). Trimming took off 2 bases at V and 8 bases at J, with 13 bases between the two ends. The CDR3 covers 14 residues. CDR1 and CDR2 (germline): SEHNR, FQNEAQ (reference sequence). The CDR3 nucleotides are TGTGCCAGCAGCTTAATGAGGGAGAGGGACATTCAGTACTTC. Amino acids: CASSLMRERDIQYF.

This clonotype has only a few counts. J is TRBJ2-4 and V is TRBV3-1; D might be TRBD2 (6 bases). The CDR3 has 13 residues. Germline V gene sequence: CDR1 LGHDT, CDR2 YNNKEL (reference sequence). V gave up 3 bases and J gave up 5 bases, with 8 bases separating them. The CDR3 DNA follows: TGTGCCAGCAGCCAGGGGGGAGAAAACATTCAGTACTTC. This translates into CASSQGGENIQYF.